The 32 T cell receptor beta chains presented below share a single source sample, sequenced in a study of memory CD8 T cells in hepatitis C reinfection. This sample's time point: pre-reinfection, 55 to 20 weeks before reinfection detection. Sorted cells were sequenced directly ex vivo without any in vitro expansion. The table came from immunoSEQ multiplex PCR; TCRdb's copy has only in-frame clones and leaves some out. The table lists approximately 52,000 clones, under 90% of them singletons. Sequenced sample: naive CD8+ T cells sorted from blood. The receptor source for this set is a man between 18 and 29 years old with hepatitis C virus infection.

The rearrangement joins TRBV5-6 to TRBJ1-1; possible D gene TRBD1, 5 bases. Germline CDR1 is SGHDT and CDR2 is YYEEEE. V shed 0 bases and J shed 1 base, with 19 bases lying between them. CDR3 length: 18 amino acids. The chain's CDR3 is CASSLVAREGPGNTEAFF. In nucleotides, the CDR3 is TGTGCCAGCAGCTTGGTGGCCCGGGAGGGGCCGGGGAACACTGAAGCTTTCTTT.

The chain employs TRBV7-9 and TRBJ2-7; 11 nucleotides align to TRBD1. Germline CDR1 SEHNR, CDR2 FQNEAQ (reference sequence). J was trimmed by 1 base and V by 5 bases; bases with no gene match: 13. This CDR3 comprises 18 residues. The CDR3 DNA is TGTGCCAGCAGCCCCCGGACAGGGGGCACGTCTGGGTCCTACGAGCAGTACTTC. Translated, it gives CASSPRTGGTSGSYEQYF.

This clone was counted a single time. This chain uses TRBV29-1 with TRBJ2-7; TRBD2 agrees at 7 bases. CDR3 length: 17 amino acids. The V gene's germline CDR1 is SQVTM and CDR2 ANQGSEA. The trim removed 4 bases at V and 0 bases at J, leaving 15 bases unmatched. In DNA form, the CDR3 reads TGCAGCGTTGTCTATGGATTGGGGGGGACTCGCTCCTACGAGCAGTACTTC. Translating gives CSVVYGLGGTRSYEQYF.

The rearrangement links TRBV4-1 to TRBJ2-1; perhaps TRBD1 as D (5 bases). Germline-derived CDR1 and CDR2 are MGHRA and YSYEKL. This CDR3 is 15 amino acids long. Trimming took 0 bases from V and 7 from J, leaving 13 bases between them. Written as DNA, the CDR3 is TGCGCCAGCAGCCAAGATCCGTCAGGGTGGAATGAGCAGTTCTTC. Residues: CASSQDPSGWNEQFF.

The chain carries TRBV7-6 and TRBJ2-1; D is uncertain. Between the trimmed V and J ends, which lost 5 bases and 3 bases, there was a span of 17 bases. CDR3 length: 16 residues. The germline CDR1 and CDR2 sequences are SGHVS and FNYEAQ. CDR3 residues: CASSPLILTNYNEQFF. CDR3 coding DNA: TGTGCCAGCAGCCCCCTCATCTTGACAAACTACAATGAGCAGTTCTTC.

This chain connects TRBV2 to TRBJ2-1, with 7 nucleotides matching TRBD2. Germline loops: CDR1 SNHLY, CDR2 FYNNEI. After removal of 2 bases from V and 5 bases from J, the junction contained 6 bases not matched to a gene. This CDR3 spans 15 amino acids. The CDR3 bases are TGTGCCAGCAGTGAATGGGGGACTATAGACAATGAGCAGTTCTTC. Residues: CASSEWGTIDNEQFF.

The chain couples TRBV9 to TRBJ1-1, with 8 bases lining up with TRBD1. Germline lookup yields CDR1 SGDLS and CDR2 YYNGEE. V shed 3 bases, J shed 1 base, and the junction held 8 bases outside the gene matches. The CDR3 runs to 16 residues. Here the CDR3 reads CASSEGTGLENTEAFF. In nucleotides, the CDR3 is TGTGCCAGCAGCGAGGGGACAGGCCTCGAGAACACTGAAGCTTTCTTT.

The chain has TRBV9 and TRBJ1-2; a weak D match, TRBD1 (5 bases). The CDR3 runs 16 residues. Trimming removed 4 bases from V and 10 bases from J, with 26 bases in between. Germline-derived CDR1 and CDR2 are SGDLS and YYNGEE. The CDR3 nucleotides read TGTGCCAGCAGCCCCTATGTCAGCGGGGGGTGGCAAGACTACACCTTC. This encodes CASSPYVSGGWQDYTF.

This chain uses TRBV30 with TRBJ2-5, with 10 nucleotides matching TRBD1. The length of the CDR3 is 15 residues. The germline V gene has CDR1 GTSNPN and CDR2 SVGIG (reference sequence). V was pared by 0 bases and J by 5 bases, with 6 bases of the junction left unmatched. CDR3 loop: CAWSVLRGQGETQYF. For the CDR3, the DNA is TGTGCCTGGAGTGTATTACGGGGACAGGGGGAGACCCAGTACTTC.

This clone was seen more than once but under ten times. V is TRBV6-5 and J is TRBJ2-3; weak D call: TRBD1 (5 bases). The V and J ends lost 4 bases and 0 bases respectively, with 11 bases between them. CDR3 size: 15 residues. CDR1 MNHEY and CDR2 SVGAGI come from the germline V gene. The chain's CDR3 is CASSLQARSTDTQYF. CDR3 nucleotide sequence: TGTGCCAGCAGTTTACAGGCCCGTAGCACAGATACGCAGTATTTT.

The V gene is TRBV5-6, the J gene TRBJ2-3; D is ambiguous. Germline V gives CDR1 SGHDT, CDR2 YYEEEE. This CDR3 spans 12 amino acids. The V and J ends lost 2 bases and 1 base respectively, with 2 bases between them. Here the CDR3 reads CASSFGTDTQYF. The CDR3 region has the DNA TGTGCCAGCAGCTTCGGCACAGATACGCAGTATTTT.

The chain recombines TRBV19 with TRBJ1-1, with TRBD1 as a possible D gene (5 bases). The CDR3 totals 14 residues. The germline CDR1 and CDR2 sequences are LNHDA and SQIVND (reference sequence). Trimming stripped 2 bases from V and 0 bases from J, with 7 bases between. The CDR3: CASSITGMNTEAFF. DNA for the CDR3: TGTGCCAGTAGTATAACAGGAATGAACACTGAAGCTTTCTTT.

This sequence joins TRBV4-1 and TRBJ1-2; D is unclear. The ends were cut back, 3 bases at V and 4 bases at J, with 9 bases in the middle. Germline lookup yields CDR1 MGHRA and CDR2 YSYEKL. The CDR3 totals 13 residues. The CDR3 nucleotides read TGCGCCAGCAGCCAGGGCAGACCCTATGGCTACACCTTC. Residues: CASSQGRPYGYTF.

This clone was recorded once. The chain carries TRBV6-5 and TRBJ2-3, with D tentatively TRBD1 (5 bases). V was shortened by 0 bases and J by 3 bases, with 10 bases between the two germline ends. There are 15 residues in the CDR3. Germline V lookup: CDR1 MNHEY, CDR2 SVGAGI. The CDR3: CASSYSRGETDTQYF. CDR3 coding DNA: TGTGCCAGCAGTTACTCAAGGGGTGAGACAGATACGCAGTATTTT.

The J gene is TRBJ1-3, the V gene TRBV9; D unresolved. This CDR3 has 14 amino acids. The V gene lost 0 bases and the J gene lost 2 bases, with 6 bases spanning the gap. Germline V CDR1 and CDR2: SGDLS, YYNGEE. This CDR3 is CASSVGGTGNTIYF. The CDR3 DNA reads as TGTGCCAGCAGCGTAGGAGGGACTGGAAACACCATATATTTT.

The chain employs TRBV7-8 and TRBJ2-1; 10 nucleotides match TRBD2. Germline trimming cut 2 bases from V and 0 bases from J; bases unmatched to any gene: 4. The CDR3 extends over 17 amino acids. Germline V lookup: CDR1 SGHVS, CDR2 FQNEAQ. In nucleotides, the CDR3 is TGTGCCAGCAGCTTACCTAGCGGGAGTGCCTCCTACAATGAGCAGTTCTTC. As protein: CASSLPSGSASYNEQFF.

The chain employs TRBV29-1 and TRBJ2-3; 13 nucleotides agree with TRBD2. Losses at the gene ends were 4 bases for V and 4 bases for J; bases not matched to a gene: 5. The CDR3 is 15 amino acids. The V gene's germline CDR1 is SQVTM and CDR2 ANQGSEA. As DNA, the CDR3 is TGCAGCGTTGTACTAGCGGGAGGGCCCCCAGATACGCAGTATTTT. Translating gives CSVVLAGGPPDTQYF.

The CDR3 is CASVPGQGFPYEQYF. The CDR3 region has the DNA TGCGCCAGCGTACCGGGACAGGGGTTCCCCTACGAGCAGTACTTC. V is TRBV23-1 and J is TRBJ2-7, with 10 bases aligning to TRBD1. TRBV23-1 is designated an ORF whose function remains uncertain. This CDR3 contains 15 residues. The ends lost 8 bases at V and 2 bases at J; junction bases unmatched: 9.

The chain couples TRBV19 to TRBJ2-2; 13 bases match TRBD2. Germline values: CDR1 LNHDA, CDR2 SQIVND (reference sequence). The trim removed 3 bases at V and 4 bases at J, leaving 11 bases unmatched. The CDR3 runs 19 residues. The DNA of the CDR3 is TGTGCCAGTAGTATCGGGACTAGCGGGATAGCCCCGGGCACCGGGGAGCTGTTTTTT. As protein: CASSIGTSGIAPGTGELFF. The full variable domain, its missing parts supplied by reference TRBV19 and TRBJ2-2, is DGGITQSPKYLFRKEGQNVTLSCEQNLNHDAMYWYRQDPGQGLRLIYYSQIVNDFQKGDIAEGYSVSREKKESFPLTVTSAQKNPTAFYLCASSIGTSGIAPGTGELFFGEGSRLTVL.

The chain employs TRBV7-2 and TRBJ2-3; D remains unclear. Germline V gene data show CDR1 as SGHTA and CDR2 as FQGNSA. V was trimmed by 8 bases and J by 0 bases, leaving 9 bases between them. The CDR3 totals 13 residues. This chain's CDR3 is CASPAESTDTQYF. As DNA, the CDR3 is TGTGCCAGCCCGGCGGAGAGCACAGATACGCAGTATTTT.

This clone was observed once. The rearrangement uses TRBV7-9 and TRBJ2-5; 9 nucleotides line up with TRBD2. The V gene's germline CDR1 is SEHNR and CDR2 FQNEAQ (reference sequence). Trimming removed 2 bases from V and 1 base from J; junction bases left unmatched: 8. CDR3 length equals 17 residues. The chain's CDR3 is CASSLITSGPIQETQYF. In nucleotides, the CDR3 is TGTGCCAGCAGCTTAATTACTAGCGGGCCCATCCAAGAGACCCAGTACTTC.

The chain uses TRBV4-1 and TRBJ2-5, with 7 bases lining up with TRBD2. CDR3 size: 15 residues. Germline CDR1 reads MGHRA; CDR2 reads YSYEKL. With 1 base clipped from V and 1 base from J, the junction kept 3 bases outside the gene matches. CDR3 protein: CASSQVSGGQETQYF. The CDR3 DNA reads TGCGCCAGCAGCCAAGTGTCGGGGGGCCAAGAGACCCAGTACTTC.

The table lists this clone with a few counts. This chain uses TRBV4-1 with TRBJ2-7; tentative D call: TRBD2 (6 bases). The CDR3 extends over 14 amino acids. Trimming shortened V by 1 base and J by 6 bases, and 13 bases separated the two germline ends. The V gene's germline CDR1 is MGHRA and CDR2 YSYEKL. CDR3: CASSQGEALTEQYF. The CDR3 DNA follows: TGCGCCAGCAGCCAAGGGGAGGCACTCACCGAGCAGTACTTC.

The chain has TRBV5-8 and TRBJ2-1, with 7 bases identical to TRBD1. The J segment lost 10 bases and the V segment lost 9 bases, leaving 19 bases of the junction unmatched. Germline V lookup: CDR1 SGHTS, CDR2 YDEGEE. The CDR3 has 15 residues. CDR3 residues: CATPSGGIILREQFF. Written as DNA, the CDR3 is TGTGCCACCCCCTCAGGGGGAATAATCCTTAGAGAGCAGTTCTTC.

This chain uses TRBV4-1 with TRBJ2-5; 8 nucleotides align to TRBD1. Matching the DNA end better, TRBJ2-7 makes the J call doubtful. CDR1 is MGHRA and CDR2 is YSYEKL in the germline V gene. The CDR3 is 15 amino acids. For the CDR3, the DNA is TGCGCCAGCAGCCCCCTCGGGGCAGGGGGCCGCGAGCAGTACTTC. Its translation is CASSPLGAGGREQYF.

This clone has a single count. The V and J genes are TRBV9 and TRBJ2-7; no clear D gene. Germline V CDR1 and CDR2: SGDLS, YYNGEE. The CDR3 length is 13 residues. Between the trimmed V and J ends, which lost 0 bases and 6 bases, there was a span of 10 bases. The CDR3 here is CASSVGWSGEQYF. The CDR3 nucleotides are TGTGCCAGCAGCGTAGGATGGTCCGGCGAGCAGTACTTC.

The chain is built from TRBV19 and TRBJ2-1; 9 bases are a match to TRBD2. V lost 6 bases, J lost 8 bases, and 5 bases stayed unmatched. The CDR3 contains 13 residues. The germline CDR1 and CDR2 sequences are LNHDA and SQIVND (reference sequence). The CDR3 is CASRLAGTDEQFF. The CDR3 region has the DNA TGTGCCAGTAGGCTAGCGGGAACAGATGAGCAGTTCTTC.

Here the CDR3 reads CASSLDQGARAYEQYF. CDR3 DNA: TGTGCCAGCAGTTTAGACCAGGGGGCGAGGGCCTACGAGCAGTACTTC. The chain employs TRBV28 and TRBJ2-7, with 8 bases fitting TRBD1. This CDR3 contains 16 residues. The trim removed 2 bases at V and 2 bases at J, leaving 8 bases unmatched. Germline V gives CDR1 MDHEN, CDR2 SYDVKM.

V is TRBV23-1 and J is TRBJ2-5; TRBD1 might be the D (6 bases). The J call is in doubt because the DNA end fits TRBJ2-7 better. TRBV23-1 counts as an open reading frame of uncertain function. CDR3 length: 15 amino acids. CDR3 DNA: TGCGCCAGCAGTCGTCCCTGGGGGCAGGGAAACGAGCAGTACTTC. Protein: CASSRPWGQGNEQYF.

In this sample, this clone turned up a few times. V gene TRBV6-5 combines with J gene TRBJ1-5; maybe TRBD1 (5 bases). Between the trimmed V and J ends, which lost 6 bases and 1 base, there was a span of 7 bases. The CDR3 is made up of 13 amino acids. The V gene's germline CDR1 is MNHEY and CDR2 SVGAGI. The CDR3 loop reads CASRQGSNQPQHF. Here the CDR3 DNA reads TGTGCCAGCAGGCAGGGAAGCAATCAGCCCCAGCATTTT.

The chain joins TRBV7-7 to TRBJ2-3, with D perhaps matching TRBD2 (6 bases). This CDR3 comprises 16 residues. CDR1 is SSHAT, CDR2 FNYEAQ, per germline (reference sequence). Between the trimmed V and J ends, which lost 5 bases and 4 bases, there was a span of 19 bases. The CDR3 nucleotides read TGTGCCAGCAGCCCCTGGCCGGGAGCATCCGCAGATACGCAGTATTTT. Protein sequence: CASSPWPGASADTQYF.

J is TRBJ2-7 and V is TRBV7-8; maybe TRBD1 (6 bases). This CDR3 region has 15 residues. V gave up 2 bases and J gave up 3 bases, with 14 bases separating them. The V gene's germline CDR1 is SGHVS and CDR2 FQNEAQ. Here the CDR3 reads CASSLLTGNFYEQYF. The CDR3 region has the DNA TGTGCCAGCAGCTTATTAACAGGGAATTTCTACGAGCAGTACTTC.